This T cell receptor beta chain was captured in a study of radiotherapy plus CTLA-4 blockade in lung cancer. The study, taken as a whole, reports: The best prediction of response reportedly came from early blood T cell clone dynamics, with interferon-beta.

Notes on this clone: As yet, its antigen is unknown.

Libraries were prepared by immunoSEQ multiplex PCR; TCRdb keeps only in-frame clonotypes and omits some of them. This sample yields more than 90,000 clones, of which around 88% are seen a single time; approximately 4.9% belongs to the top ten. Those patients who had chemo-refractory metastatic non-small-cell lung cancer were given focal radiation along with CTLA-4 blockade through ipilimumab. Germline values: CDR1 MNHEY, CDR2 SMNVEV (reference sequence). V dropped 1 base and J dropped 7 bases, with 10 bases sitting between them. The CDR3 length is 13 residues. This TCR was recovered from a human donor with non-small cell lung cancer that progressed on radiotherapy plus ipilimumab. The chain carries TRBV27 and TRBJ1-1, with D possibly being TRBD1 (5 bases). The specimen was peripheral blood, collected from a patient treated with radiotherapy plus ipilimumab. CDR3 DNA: TGTGCCAGCAGTTTATGGGGGGACGATGAAGCTTTCTTT. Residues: CASSLWGDDEAFF.